Below are 7 T cell receptor beta chains sequenced from a single sample in a study of vaccination and CD4 T cells after COVID-19. Documented treatment: roughly 11-day PBMC culture with coronavirus spike peptide pools or control peptides (ViraFEST assay). Antigens of these TCRs are unknown. Cultured CD4+ T-cell DNA underwent Oncomine TCR Beta short-read sequencing. One entry per CDR3 protein, called by TCRdb with MiXCR from the PCR reads. The sample has nearly 15,000 distinct CDR3 sequences, about 55% seen once. Source material: CD4+ T cells from blood, cultured in vitro. The origin of the receptors is a human donor who had recovered from COVID-19.

Concerning this clonotype: The germline gene is not matched at one end of the junction; a read error may be the cause. J is TRBJ1-2 and V is TRBV2, with D unresolved. Per the germline V gene, CDR1 is SNHLY and CDR2 is FYNNEI. This CDR3 has 14 amino acids. The CDR3 DNA follows: TGTGCCAGCCGTGAGGGCACTGAAAACTATGGCTACACCTTC. It encodes CASREGTENYGYTF.

This clonotype was counted only a few times. This chain links TRBV7-2 with TRBJ2-5; 7 nucleotides match TRBD2. The CDR3 contains 15 residues. The germline V gene encodes CDR1 SGHTA and CDR2 FQGNSA. V was clipped by 5 bases and J by 3 bases; unmatched bases: 9. As DNA, the CDR3 is TGTGCCAGCAGCCTCGGACTAGATTGGAAAGAGACCCAGTACTTC. Protein: CASSLGLDWKETQYF.

V is TRBV5-4 and J is TRBJ2-3; no clear D gene. Between the trimmed V and J ends, which lost 1 base and 3 bases, there was a span of 0 bases. Germline V gene lookup returns CDR1 SGHNT and CDR2 YYREEE (reference sequence). The CDR3 sequence is 11 residues long. CDR3 sequence reads: CASSLTDTQYF. CDR3 in DNA: TGTGCCAGCAGCTTGACAGATACGCAGTATTTT.

Here the CDR3 reads CSARQWGGPQETQYF. In nucleotides, the CDR3 is TGCAGTGCTCGTCAGTGGGGAGGGCCTCAAGAGACCCAGTACTTC. The V call is TRBV20-1, the J call TRBJ2-5; 7 bases fit TRBD2. CDR3 size: 15 residues. The V gene end was trimmed by 5 bases and the J gene end by 2 bases; junction bases not matched to a gene: 11. The germline V gene encodes CDR1 DFQATT and CDR2 SNEGSKA (reference sequence).

The chain links TRBV27 to TRBJ1-2, with TRBD1 matching over 7 bases. CDR3 length: 14 residues. The V segment lost 6 bases and the J segment 4 bases; nucleotides outside the gene matches: 8. Germline V gene data show CDR1 as MNHEY and CDR2 as SMNVEV (reference sequence). The chain's CDR3 is CASRRGGQSYGYTF. For the CDR3, the DNA is TGTGCCAGCAGGAGAGGGGGCCAATCCTATGGCTACACCTTC.

The rearrangement links TRBV20-1 to TRBJ1-3; D gene unclear. Germline V gene sequence: CDR1 DFQATT, CDR2 SNEGSKA (reference sequence). The V and J ends lost 6 bases and 2 bases respectively, with 5 bases between them. This CDR3 has 11 amino acids. CDR3 loop: CSATPGNTIYF. CDR3 coding DNA: TGCAGTGCCACTCCTGGAAACACCATATATTTT.

This clonotype was detected only a few times. This sequence joins TRBV6-1 and TRBJ1-5, with D hard to call. This CDR3 contains 17 residues. In germline, CDR1 is MNHNS, CDR2 SASEGT. The V end was cut by 6 bases, the J end by 1 base, with 19 bases between. The CDR3 region is CASSPFMTPRSNQPQHF. CDR3 nucleotides: TGTGCCAGCAGCCCCTTTATGACCCCTCGAAGCAATCAGCCCCAGCATTTT.